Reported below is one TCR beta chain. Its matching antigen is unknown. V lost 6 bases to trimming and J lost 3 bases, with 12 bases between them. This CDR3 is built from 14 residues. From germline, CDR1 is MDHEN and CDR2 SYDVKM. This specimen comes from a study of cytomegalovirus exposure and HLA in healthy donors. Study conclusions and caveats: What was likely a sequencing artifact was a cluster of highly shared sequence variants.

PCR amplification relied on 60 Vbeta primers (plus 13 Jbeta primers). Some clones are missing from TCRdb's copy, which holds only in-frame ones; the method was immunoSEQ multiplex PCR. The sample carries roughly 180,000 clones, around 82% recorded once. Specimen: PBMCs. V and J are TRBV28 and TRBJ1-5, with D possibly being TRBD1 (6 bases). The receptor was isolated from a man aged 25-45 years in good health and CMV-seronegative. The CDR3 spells CASRPDRNNQPQHF. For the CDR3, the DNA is TGTGCCAGCAGACCTGACAGGAACAATCAGCCCCAGCATTTT.